The 14 T cell receptor beta chains below all came from one sample that was sequenced in a study of beta chain features in type 1 diabetes. The study's findings and limits: Type 1 diabetes patients showed a moderate but significant shortening of TCRB CDR3s in all four CD4+ subsets.

The antigens these receptors bind are not known. Of the isolated RNA, all was reverse transcribed, and so the sequenced material was expressed TCRB transcripts. Method: immunoSEQ multiplex PCR; TCRdb's copy keeps in-frame clones and lacks some. The sample carries nearly 700,000 clones, roughly 12% recorded once. Sequenced sample: naive CD4+ T cells from blood. Receptors were obtained from a man younger than 35 with type 1 diabetes.

For this clone: Other nucleotide sequences in the sample specify the same CDR3. The chain recombines TRBV5-1 with TRBJ2-6; D is unclear. The CDR3 has 15 residues. CDR1 SGHRS and CDR2 YFSETQ come from the germline V gene. V lost 0 bases and J 1 base, leaving 5 bases between the germline ends. CDR3 protein: CASSLVGSGANVLTF. The CDR3 coding sequence is TGCGCCAGCAGCTTGGTTGGGTCTGGGGCCAACGTCCTGACTTTC.

V usage is TRBV15 and J usage is TRBJ2-5; D possibly uses TRBD1 or TRBD2 (6 bases each). CDR1 and CDR2 (germline): LNHNV, YYDKDF (reference sequence). V lost 0 bases and J 5 bases, leaving 16 bases between the germline ends. CDR3 length: 16 amino acids. CDR3 amino acids: CATSRDFVGGGETQYF. The DNA for the CDR3 is TGTGCCACCAGCAGAGATTTCGTCGGGGGCGGTGAGACCCAGTACTTC.

This clone showed up just a few times. CDR3 region: CASSYSGYEQYF. The DNA of the CDR3 is TGTGCCAGCAGCTACAGTGGTTACGAGCAGTACTTC. The chain employs TRBV7-2 and TRBJ2-7; no definite D call. The CDR3 runs to 12 residues. CDR1 SGHTA and CDR2 FQGNSA come from the germline V gene. V was cut by 4 bases and J by 4 bases, with 8 bases left in between. Together with reference TRBV7-2 and TRBJ2-7, the CDR3 gives the full variable domain: GAGVSQSPSNKVTEKGKDVELRCDPISGHTALYWYRQSLGQGLEFLIYFQGNSAPDKSGLPSDRFSAERTGGSVSTLTIQRTQQEDSAVYLCASSYSGYEQYFGPGTRLTVT.

The sample holds a few counts of this clone. J is TRBJ1-1 and V is TRBV10-2; possible D gene TRBD1, 5 bases. The CDR3 totals 12 residues. V was clipped by 10 bases and J by 4 bases, with 13 bases between them. Germline V gene lookup returns CDR1 WSHSY and CDR2 SAAADI. CDR3 amino acids: CATRGGGTEAFF. CDR3 sequence (DNA): TGCGCCACCCGGGGCGGGGGCACTGAAGCTTTCTTT.

As regards this clone: This sample includes further DNA sequences coding for the same CDR3. The chain has TRBV30 and TRBJ1-2; D perhaps matches TRBD1 (5 bases). V was pared by 0 bases and J by 4 bases, with 9 bases between. The CDR3 has 13 amino acids. Germline V gene sequence: CDR1 GTSNPN, CDR2 SVGIG (reference sequence). CDR3 sequence: CAWSVGRAYGYTF. In DNA form, the CDR3 reads TGTGCCTGGAGTGTGGGCAGGGCCTATGGCTACACCTTC.

V and J are TRBV5-6 and TRBJ2-7; possible D gene TRBD1, 6 bases. The V gene's germline CDR1 is SGHDT and CDR2 YYEEEE. Trimming removed 4 bases from V and 3 bases from J, with 11 bases in between. This CDR3 contains 13 residues. CDR3 loop: CASSRQDFYEQYF. In nucleotides, the CDR3 is TGTGCCAGCAGCCGACAGGACTTCTACGAGCAGTACTTC.

The chain combines TRBV5-1 with TRBJ2-1, with D perhaps matching TRBD2 (6 bases). The CDR3 is made up of 14 amino acids. The germline gives CDR1 SGHRS, CDR2 YFSETQ. Deletions cut 0 bases from V and 2 bases from J, with 6 bases between. CDR3 in DNA: TGCGCCAGCAGCTTGGGGGAGGCCTACAATGAGCAGTTCTTC. This translates into CASSLGEAYNEQFF.

The chain uses TRBV11-1 and TRBJ1-5, with D possibly TRBD1 on 5 matching bases. Trimming took 5 bases from V and 3 from J, leaving 11 bases between them. This CDR3 is built from 14 residues. CDR1 is SGHAT and CDR2 is FQDESV in the germline V gene (reference sequence). The CDR3 nucleotides read TGTGCCAGCAGCCCGGGGACGGACAATCAGCCCCAGCATTTT. This translates into CASSPGTDNQPQHF.

In the case of this clone: Other DNA sequences in the same sample also yield this CDR3. The V call is TRBV5-6, the J call TRBJ2-7; no clear D. V was shortened by 0 bases and J by 3 bases, with 1 base between the two germline ends. The CDR3 runs to 11 residues. Germline V CDR1 and CDR2: SGHDT, YYEEEE. The CDR3 is CASSLVYEQYF. CDR3 DNA sequence: TGTGCCAGCAGCTTGGTCTACGAGCAGTACTTC.

Only a few counts were recorded for this clone. This chain uses TRBV18 with TRBJ2-7, with unresolved D. CDR1 and CDR2 (germline): KGHSH, LQKENI. The length of the CDR3 is 15 residues. V shed 3 bases and J shed 2 bases, with 14 bases lying between them. CDR3 residues: CASSPGSLTPYEQYF. CDR3 DNA sequence: TGTGCCAGCTCACCGGGAAGCTTAACCCCCTACGAGCAGTACTTC.

The chain joins TRBV30 to TRBJ2-3, with 7 bases aligning to TRBD1. CDR3 length: 14 amino acids. Trimming cost V 5 bases and J 4 bases; bases outside gene matches: 9. From germline, CDR1 is GTSNPN and CDR2 SVGIG (reference sequence). In DNA form, the CDR3 reads TGTGCCTGGTTAAGGGGACAGTCCCCAGATACGCAGTATTTT. Its protein product is CAWLRGQSPDTQYF.

This clone was observed a few times. Distinct nucleotide sequences in the sample also encode this CDR3. V gene TRBV5-6 combines with J gene TRBJ1-2; D may be TRBD1 (5 bases). There are 13 residues in the CDR3. Trimming took 0 bases from V and 2 from J, leaving 5 bases between them. Germline-derived CDR1 and CDR2 are SGHDT and YYEEEE. This CDR3 reads CASSLAGNYGYTF. DNA for the CDR3: TGTGCCAGCAGCTTGGCAGGGAACTATGGCTACACCTTC.

This clone turned up a few times. V usage is TRBV15 and J usage is TRBJ1-1; D remains unclear. Per germline, CDR1 LNHNV and CDR2 YYDKDF (reference sequence). This CDR3 region has 16 residues. V was shortened by 1 base and J by 4 bases, with 16 bases between the two germline ends. As DNA, the CDR3 is TGTGCCACCAGCAGAGGGGGTCTCAGCCTGGGCACTGAAGCTTTCTTT. This translates into CATSRGGLSLGTEAFF.

The chain combines TRBV25-1 with TRBJ2-2; D unclear. V was clipped by 5 bases and J by 4 bases, with 2 bases between them. Germline lookup yields CDR1 MGHDK and CDR2 SYGVNS. The CDR3 has 11 residues. CDR3 bases: TGTGCCAGCAGTCTCACCGGGGAGCTGTTTTTT. Amino acid sequence: CASSLTGELFF.